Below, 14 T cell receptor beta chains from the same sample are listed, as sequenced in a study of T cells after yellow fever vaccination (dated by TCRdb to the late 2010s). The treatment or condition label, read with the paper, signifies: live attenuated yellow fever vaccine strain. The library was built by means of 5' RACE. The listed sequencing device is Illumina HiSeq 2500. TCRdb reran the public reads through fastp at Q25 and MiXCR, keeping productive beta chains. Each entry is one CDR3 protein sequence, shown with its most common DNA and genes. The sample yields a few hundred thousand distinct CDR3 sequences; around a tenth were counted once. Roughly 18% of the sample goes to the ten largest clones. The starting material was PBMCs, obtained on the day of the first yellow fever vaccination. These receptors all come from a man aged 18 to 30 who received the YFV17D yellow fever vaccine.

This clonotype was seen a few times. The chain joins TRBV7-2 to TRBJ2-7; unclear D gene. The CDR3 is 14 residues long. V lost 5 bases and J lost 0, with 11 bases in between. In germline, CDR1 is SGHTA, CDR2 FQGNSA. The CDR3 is CASSIGPLSYEQYF. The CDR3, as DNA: TGTGCCAGCAGCATCGGACCCCTCTCCTACGAGCAGTACTTC.

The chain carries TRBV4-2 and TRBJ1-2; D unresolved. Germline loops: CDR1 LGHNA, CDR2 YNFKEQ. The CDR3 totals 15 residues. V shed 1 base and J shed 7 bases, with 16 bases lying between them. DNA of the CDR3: TGTGCCAGCAGCCAAGTTGTATGGGATCTGGGTGGCTACACCTTC. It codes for CASSQVVWDLGGYTF.

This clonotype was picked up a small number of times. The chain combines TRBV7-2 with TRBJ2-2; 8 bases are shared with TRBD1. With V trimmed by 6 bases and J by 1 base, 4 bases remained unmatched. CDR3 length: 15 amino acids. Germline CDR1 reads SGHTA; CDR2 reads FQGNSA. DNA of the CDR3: TGTGCCAGCAGGACCGGGACAGGGAACACCGGGGAGCTGTTTTTT. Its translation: CASRTGTGNTGELFF.

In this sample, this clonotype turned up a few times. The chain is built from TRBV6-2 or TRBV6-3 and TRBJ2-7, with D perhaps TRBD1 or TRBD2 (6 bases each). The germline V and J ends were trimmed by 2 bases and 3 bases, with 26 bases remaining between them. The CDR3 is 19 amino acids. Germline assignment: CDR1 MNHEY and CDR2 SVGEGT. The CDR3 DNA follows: TGTGCCAGCAGTTACCCCACCGGGAGAGGGGGTGTTGCTATCTACGAGCAGTACTTC. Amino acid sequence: CASSYPTGRGGVAIYEQYF.

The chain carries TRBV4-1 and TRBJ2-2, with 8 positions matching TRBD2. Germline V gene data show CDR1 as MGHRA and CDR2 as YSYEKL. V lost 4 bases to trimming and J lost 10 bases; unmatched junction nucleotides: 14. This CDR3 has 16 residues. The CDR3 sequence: CASSPRTRGGRLELFF. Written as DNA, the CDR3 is TGCGCCAGCAGCCCCCGCACACGGGGGGGCAGGTTGGAGCTGTTTTTT.

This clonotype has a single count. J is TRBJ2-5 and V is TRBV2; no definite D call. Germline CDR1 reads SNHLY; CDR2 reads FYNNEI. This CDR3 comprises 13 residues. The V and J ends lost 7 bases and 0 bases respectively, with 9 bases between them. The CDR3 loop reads CASNQLDQETQYF. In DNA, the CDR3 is TGTGCCAGCAATCAGCTAGACCAAGAGACCCAGTACTTC.

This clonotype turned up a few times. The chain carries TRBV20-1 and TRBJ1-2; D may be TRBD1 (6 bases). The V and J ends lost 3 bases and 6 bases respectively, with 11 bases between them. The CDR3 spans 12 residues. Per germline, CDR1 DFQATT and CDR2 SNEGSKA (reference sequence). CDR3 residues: CSASRGVDGYTF. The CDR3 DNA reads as TGCAGTGCTAGTAGGGGGGTGGATGGCTACACCTTC.

Here the CDR3 reads CASSLMGQGRNEQFF. The CDR3 nucleotides are TGCGCCAGCAGCTTGATGGGGCAGGGAAGAAATGAGCAGTTCTTC. This sequence joins TRBV5-1 and TRBJ2-1; the D gene is possibly TRBD1 (5 bases). V was pared by 1 base and J by 7 bases, with 15 bases between. The CDR3 has 15 residues. Germline CDR1 and CDR2: SGHRS and YFSETQ.

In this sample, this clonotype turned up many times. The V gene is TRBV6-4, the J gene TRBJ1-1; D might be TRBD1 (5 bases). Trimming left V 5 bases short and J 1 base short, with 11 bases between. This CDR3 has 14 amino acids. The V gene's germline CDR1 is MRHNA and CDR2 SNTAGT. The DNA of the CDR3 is TGTGCCAGCAGTCCAGACAGAGGGAACACTGAAGCTTTCTTT. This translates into CASSPDRGNTEAFF.

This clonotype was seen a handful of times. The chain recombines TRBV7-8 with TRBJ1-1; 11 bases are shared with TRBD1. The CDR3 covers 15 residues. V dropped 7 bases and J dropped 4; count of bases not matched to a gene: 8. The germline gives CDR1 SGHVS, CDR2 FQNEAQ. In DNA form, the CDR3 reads TGTGCCAGCACCCCCGGGACAGGGGGGGGCACTGAAGCTTTCTTT. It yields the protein CASTPGTGGGTEAFF.

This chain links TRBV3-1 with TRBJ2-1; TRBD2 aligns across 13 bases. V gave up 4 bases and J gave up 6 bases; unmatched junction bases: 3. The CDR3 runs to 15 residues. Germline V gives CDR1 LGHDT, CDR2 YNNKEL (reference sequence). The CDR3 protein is CASSRGTSGVNEQFF. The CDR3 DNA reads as TGTGCCAGCAGCCGAGGGACTAGCGGGGTCAATGAGCAGTTCTTC.

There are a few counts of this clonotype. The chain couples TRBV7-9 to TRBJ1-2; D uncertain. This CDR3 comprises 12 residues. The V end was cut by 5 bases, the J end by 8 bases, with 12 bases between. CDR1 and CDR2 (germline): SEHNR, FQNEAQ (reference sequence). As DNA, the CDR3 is TGTGCCAGCAGCGATACAGTGCCCGGCTACACCTTC. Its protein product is CASSDTVPGYTF.

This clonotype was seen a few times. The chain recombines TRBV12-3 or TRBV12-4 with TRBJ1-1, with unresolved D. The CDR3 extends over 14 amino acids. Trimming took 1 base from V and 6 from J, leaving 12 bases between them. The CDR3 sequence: CASSLVGITAEAFF. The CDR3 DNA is TGTGCCAGCAGTTTAGTTGGGATTACGGCTGAAGCTTTCTTT.

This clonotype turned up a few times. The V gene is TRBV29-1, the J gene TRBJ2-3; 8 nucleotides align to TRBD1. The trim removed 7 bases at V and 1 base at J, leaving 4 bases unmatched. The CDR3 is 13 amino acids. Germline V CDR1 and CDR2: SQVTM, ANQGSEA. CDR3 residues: CSGSGQGTDTQYF. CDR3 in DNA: TGCAGCGGGTCGGGACAGGGCACAGATACGCAGTATTTT.